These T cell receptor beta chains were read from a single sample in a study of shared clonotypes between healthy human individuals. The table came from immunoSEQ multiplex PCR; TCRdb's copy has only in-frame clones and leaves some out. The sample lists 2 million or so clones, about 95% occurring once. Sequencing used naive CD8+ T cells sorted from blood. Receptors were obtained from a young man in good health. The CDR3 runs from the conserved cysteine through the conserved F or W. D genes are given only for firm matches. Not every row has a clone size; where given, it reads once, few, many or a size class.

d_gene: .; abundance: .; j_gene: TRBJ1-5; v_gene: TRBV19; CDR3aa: CASSIDLNQPQHF; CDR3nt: TGTGCCAGTAGTATAGACCTAAATCAGCCCCAGCATTTT
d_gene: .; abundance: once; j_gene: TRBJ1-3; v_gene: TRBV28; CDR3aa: CASSFLDSSGNTIYF; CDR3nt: TGTGCCAGCAGTTTTTTGGACAGCTCTGGAAACACCATATATTTT
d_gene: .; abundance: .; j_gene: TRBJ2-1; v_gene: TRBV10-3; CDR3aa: CAISESEASSYNEQFF; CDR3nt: TGTGCCATCAGTGAGTCAGAGGCTAGCTCCTACAATGAGCAGTTCTTC
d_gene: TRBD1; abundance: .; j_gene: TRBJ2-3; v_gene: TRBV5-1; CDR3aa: CASSELRGQADTQYF; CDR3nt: TGCGCCAGCAGTGAACTCAGGGGGCAGGCAGATACGCAGTATTTT
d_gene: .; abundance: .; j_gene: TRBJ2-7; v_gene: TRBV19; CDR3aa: CASSIDTFSYEQYF; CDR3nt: TGTGCCAGTAGTATAGACACTTTCTCCTACGAGCAGTACTTC
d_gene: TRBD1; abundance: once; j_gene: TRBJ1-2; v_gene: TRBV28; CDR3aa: CASSSKQGAWEGYTF; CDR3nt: TGTGCCAGCAGCTCTAAACAGGGGGCATGGGAAGGCTACACCTTC
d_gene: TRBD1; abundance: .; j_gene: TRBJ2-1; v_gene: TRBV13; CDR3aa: CASSPGTGADEQFF; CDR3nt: TGTGCCAGCAGCCCTGGGACAGGGGCCGATGAGCAGTTCTTC
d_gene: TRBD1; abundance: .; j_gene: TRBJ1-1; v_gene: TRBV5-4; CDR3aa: CASSRTGFGEAFF; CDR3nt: TGTGCCAGCAGCAGGACAGGGTTCGGGGAAGCTTTCTTT
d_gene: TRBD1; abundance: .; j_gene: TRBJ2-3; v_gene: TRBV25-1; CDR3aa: CASSEFGTGWGTDTQYF; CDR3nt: TGTGCCAGCAGTGAATTTGGGACAGGCTGGGGCACAGATACGCAGTATTTT
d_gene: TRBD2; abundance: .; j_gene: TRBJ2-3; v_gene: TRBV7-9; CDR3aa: CASGPGTSGGDTQYF; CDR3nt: TGTGCCAGCGGACCCGGGACTAGCGGGGGTGATACGCAGTATTTT
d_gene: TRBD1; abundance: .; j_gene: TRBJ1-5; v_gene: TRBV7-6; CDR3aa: CASSWGQDSNQPQHF; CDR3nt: TGTGCCAGCAGCTGGGGACAGGATAGCAATCAGCCCCAGCATTTT
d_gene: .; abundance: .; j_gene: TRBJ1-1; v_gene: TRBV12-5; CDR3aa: CASGLPRGSRNTEAFF; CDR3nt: TGTGCTAGTGGTTTGCCTCGAGGTAGTCGGAACACTGAAGCTTTCTTT
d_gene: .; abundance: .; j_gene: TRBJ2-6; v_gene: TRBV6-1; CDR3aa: CASSELVLSGANVLTF; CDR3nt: TGTGCCAGCAGTGAATTGGTACTCTCTGGGGCCAACGTCCTGACTTTC
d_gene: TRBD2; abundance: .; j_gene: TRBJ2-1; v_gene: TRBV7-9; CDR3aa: CASSLGGLAGAFDEQFF; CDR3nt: TGTGCCAGCAGCTTAGGGGGACTAGCGGGAGCATTTGATGAGCAGTTCTTC
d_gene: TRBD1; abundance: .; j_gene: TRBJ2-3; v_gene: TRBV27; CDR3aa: CASSLRDSRTDTQYF; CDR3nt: TGTGCCAGCAGTCTCCGGGACAGTCGCACAGATACGCAGTATTTT